This T cell receptor beta chain is drawn from a study of blood T cell repertoires in COVID-19. At the level of the study: Samples taken during acute and convalescent COVID-19 were collected in the United States, Italy and Spain.

Assay: immunoSEQ multiplex PCR; the TCRdb copy retains only in-frame clones and omits some. The table shows around 100,000 clones, with about 83% occurring only once. V trimming: 5 bases; J trimming: 2 bases; junction bases outside the gene matches: 5. The CDR3 is 15 amino acids. The germline V gene encodes CDR1 SGHVS and CDR2 FQNEAQ. The TCR sequence derives from a human donor in a cohort sampled during active COVID-19. Input material: peripheral blood. V usage is TRBV7-8 and J usage is TRBJ2-1; the match to TRBD2 covers 8 bases. This CDR3 reads CASSLTSGTYNEQFF. CDR3 nucleotide sequence: TGTGCCAGCAGCCTTACTAGCGGCACCTACAATGAGCAGTTCTTC.